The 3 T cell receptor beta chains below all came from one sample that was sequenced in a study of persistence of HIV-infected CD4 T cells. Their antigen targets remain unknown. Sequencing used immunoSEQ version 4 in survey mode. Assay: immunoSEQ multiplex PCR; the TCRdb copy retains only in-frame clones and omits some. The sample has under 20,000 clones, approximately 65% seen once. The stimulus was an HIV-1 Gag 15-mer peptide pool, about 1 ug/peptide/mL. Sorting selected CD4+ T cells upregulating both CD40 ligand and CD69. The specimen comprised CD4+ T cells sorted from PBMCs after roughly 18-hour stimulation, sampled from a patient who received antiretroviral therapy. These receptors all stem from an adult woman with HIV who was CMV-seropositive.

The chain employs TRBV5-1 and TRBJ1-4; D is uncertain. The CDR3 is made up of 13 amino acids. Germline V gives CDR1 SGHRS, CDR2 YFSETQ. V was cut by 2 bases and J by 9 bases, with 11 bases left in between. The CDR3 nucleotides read TGCGCCAGCAGCTTTGCGGCAGAGCAAAAACTGTTTTTT. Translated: CASSFAAEQKLFF.

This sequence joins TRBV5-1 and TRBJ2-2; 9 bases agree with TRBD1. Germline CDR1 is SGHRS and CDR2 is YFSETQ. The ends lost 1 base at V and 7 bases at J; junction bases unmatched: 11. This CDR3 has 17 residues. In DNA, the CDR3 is TGCGCCAGCAGCTTGTCTATTCACAGGGGGCTGAACGGGGAGCTGTTTTTT. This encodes CASSLSIHRGLNGELFF.

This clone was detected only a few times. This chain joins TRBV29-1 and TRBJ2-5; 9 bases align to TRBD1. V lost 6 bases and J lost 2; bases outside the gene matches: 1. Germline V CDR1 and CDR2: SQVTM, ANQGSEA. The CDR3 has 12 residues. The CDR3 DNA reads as TGCAGCGTCGGGACAGGGCAAGAGACCCAGTACTTC. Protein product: CSVGTGQETQYF.